This TCR beta chain stems from a study of shared clonotypes between healthy human individuals. The count of this clone is one. The target antigen is unknown. Other DNA sequences within the sample encode an identical CDR3. The CDR3 consists of 16 residues. Germline V gene lookup returns CDR1 SNHLY and CDR2 FYNNEI. The junction had 6 bases not matched to a gene; V was cut back by 3 bases and J by 5 bases. Deep-level running was used for the assay. Original analysis: ImmunoSEQ gave junction-only sequences without quality scores, so filtering differed. Repertoires were generated with immunoSEQ multiplex PCR, while TCRdb's copy carries only in-frame clones and drops some. V, J and clone size are those of that table, while D and trimming were read from the DNA. The sample lists some 790,000 clones; 72% were seen once. Overall study findings and caveats: A few donors had around 5.5% of their naive CD4 clonotypes in common. Sampling involved blood alone; tissue repertoires likely differ.

Sequencing was done on a sample of memory CD4+ T cells sorted from blood. Subset indicated: CD45RA-negative fraction. This TCR was recovered from a woman in her 30s in good health. This chain joins TRBV2 and TRBJ2-1; 11 bases align to TRBD2. The CDR3: CASSETGTSGNNEQFF. The DNA of the CDR3 is TGTGCCAGCAGTGAGACCGGGACTAGCGGAAACAATGAGCAGTTCTTC.